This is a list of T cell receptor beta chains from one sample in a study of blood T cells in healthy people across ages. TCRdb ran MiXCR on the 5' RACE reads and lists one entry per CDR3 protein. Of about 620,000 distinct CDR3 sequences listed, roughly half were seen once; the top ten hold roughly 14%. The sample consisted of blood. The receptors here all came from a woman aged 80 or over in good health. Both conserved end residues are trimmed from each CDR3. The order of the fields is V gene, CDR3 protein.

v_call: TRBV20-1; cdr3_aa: SASIAGGRETQY
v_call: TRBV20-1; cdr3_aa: SARDAGSDTQY
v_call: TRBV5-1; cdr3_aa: ASSLGVIWDTEAF
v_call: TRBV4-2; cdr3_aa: TSSQDQGLYEQY
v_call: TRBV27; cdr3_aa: ASSPRASGGTYNEQF
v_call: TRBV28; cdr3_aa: ASSSGRNYNEQF
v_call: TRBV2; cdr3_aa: ASTQLAEQF
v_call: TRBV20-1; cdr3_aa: SARPGSQDIQY
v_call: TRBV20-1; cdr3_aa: SARDPRTSETQY
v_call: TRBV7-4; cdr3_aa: ASSFRDGEQF
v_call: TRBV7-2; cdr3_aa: ASSPGLYTDTQY
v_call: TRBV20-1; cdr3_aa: SASPGNTQY
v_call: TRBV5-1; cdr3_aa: ASSSSSAGSYNEQF
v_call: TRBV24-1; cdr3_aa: ATSDPNVQGINGYT
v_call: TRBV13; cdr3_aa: ASSLVGETGGSYGYT
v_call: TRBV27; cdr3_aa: ASSRLETQY
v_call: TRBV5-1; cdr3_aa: ASSFNVGGWETQY
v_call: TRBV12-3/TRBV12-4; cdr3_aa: ASGAFGSYEQY
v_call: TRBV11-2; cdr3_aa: ASRLVNSGANVLT
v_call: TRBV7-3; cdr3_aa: ASSLREGDTQY
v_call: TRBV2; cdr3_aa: ASSPFLSAVNTGELF
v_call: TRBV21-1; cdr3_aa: ASSKGPGTGVGTDTQY
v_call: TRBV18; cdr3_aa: ASSPAGVNNSPLH
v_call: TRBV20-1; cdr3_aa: SATGRENEKLF
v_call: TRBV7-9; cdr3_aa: ASSLDGVMNTEAF
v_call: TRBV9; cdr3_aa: ASSVDGSSYEQY
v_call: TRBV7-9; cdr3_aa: ASSLGSAVQPQH
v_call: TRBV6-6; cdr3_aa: ASSYLTTGELF
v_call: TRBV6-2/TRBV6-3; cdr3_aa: ASNTNYGYT
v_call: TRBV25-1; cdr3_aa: ASRTSGLTYEQY
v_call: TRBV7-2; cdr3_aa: ASSLGPTTSTTGELF
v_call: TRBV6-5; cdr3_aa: ASSLQGRRGETQY
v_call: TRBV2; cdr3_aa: ASSPSGASTDTQY
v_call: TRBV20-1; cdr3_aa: SADPSSGRGYEQF
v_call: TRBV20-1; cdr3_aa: SARAWDTQY
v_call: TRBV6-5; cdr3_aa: ASSYRDRGGYGYT
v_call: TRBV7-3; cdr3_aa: ASSHPSSGRAPSYNEQF
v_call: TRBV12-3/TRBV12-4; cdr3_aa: ASSLLALPNTGELF